This T cell receptor beta chain was found in a study of regulatory T cells in long-lasting Graves disease. CDR3-region Arm-PCR and iRepertoire HTBI primers produced the TCR beta libraries. TCRdb itself ran the multiplex PCR reads through MiXCR, one entry per CDR3 protein. The table has hundreds of thousands of distinct CDR3 sequences, 20% to 25% seen once; the top ten hold roughly 7.7%. Time point meaning: persistent/refractory GD, antithyroid drugs over 5 years with positive TRAb. RNA extracted from PBMCs served as the sequencing template. Germline assignment: CDR1 LGHDT and CDR2 YNNKEL (reference sequence). Trimming at V came to 3 bases and at J to 5 bases, leaving 3 bases not matched to a gene. The CDR3 extends over 13 amino acids. At least ten counts were recorded for this clonotype.

The sequence came from a female donor with Graves disease. The specimen was peripheral blood mononuclear cells (PBMCs), collected when the disease was refractory, from a patient treated with antithyroid drugs. This chain uses TRBV3-1 with TRBJ2-5; TRBD2 agrees at 7 bases. The DNA of the CDR3 is TGTGCCAGCAGCCAGCGGGAGAGGGAGACCCAGTACTTC. Translation gives CASSQRERETQYF.